The present T cell receptor beta chain was sequenced within a study of cytomegalovirus exposure and HLA in healthy donors. Findings and caveats of the study: Reportedly, cytomegalovirus status was diagnosed with high sensitivity and specificity.

The data were produced by immunoSEQ multiplex PCR, yet TCRdb's version contains in-frame clones alone and is incomplete. This sample has 68,000 or so clones; roughly nine tenths occur once, and the top ten carry just over 3%. Comments on this clone: Antigen: not known.

This receptor was identified in a man between 18 and 35 years old in good health and CMV-seronegative. What was sequenced was PBMCs.

The CDR3 nucleotides are TGCGCCAGCAGCCTGCCCCAAATTACTAGCGGGAGAAAGACCTACGAGCAGTACTTC. Encoded protein: CASSLPQITSGRKTYEQYF. The chain recombines TRBV4-3 with TRBJ2-7, with TRBD2 identical over 11 bases. V was pared by 4 bases and J by 2 bases, with 16 bases of the junction left unmatched. Germline V lookup: CDR1 LGHNA, CDR2 YSLEER. The CDR3 sequence is 19 residues long.